Below, one T cell receptor (beta chain) is given with its context. The antigen is undetermined. The germline V gene has CDR1 MGHDK and CDR2 SYGVNS. The CDR3 loop spans 14 amino acids. The V end was cut by 2 bases, the J end by 5 bases, with 10 bases between. The source of the sample is a study of cytomegalovirus exposure and HLA in healthy donors. Across the whole study: In terms of ancestry, the Caucasian-associated cluster contained 80% to 90% of the 350 to 450 genotyped donors. Study-wide results and caveats: Approximately 17,000 TCR beta sequences were associated with HLA alleles at 0.05 false discovery rate in a later analysis. An apparent linkage of common viral pathogens to several of the most significant clusters emerged in a later analysis. Later on, a genetic analysis was performed. It linked a missense variant in DCLRE1C with V- and J-gene trimming of TCR beta.

Primers for the PCR totalled 60 Vbeta and 13 Jbeta. Repertoires were generated with immunoSEQ multiplex PCR, while TCRdb's copy carries only in-frame clones and drops some. The profile shows tens of thousands of clones, just under 85% of them singletons. The V and J genes are TRBV25-1 and TRBJ1-5, with D possibly TRBD1 on 5 matching bases. Sequencing input: PBMCs. This clonotype originated in a woman between 18 and 30 years old in good health and CMV-seropositive. CDR3 region: CASSEGARDQPQHF. As DNA, the CDR3 is TGTGCCAGCAGTGAAGGGGCACGAGATCAGCCCCAGCATTTT.